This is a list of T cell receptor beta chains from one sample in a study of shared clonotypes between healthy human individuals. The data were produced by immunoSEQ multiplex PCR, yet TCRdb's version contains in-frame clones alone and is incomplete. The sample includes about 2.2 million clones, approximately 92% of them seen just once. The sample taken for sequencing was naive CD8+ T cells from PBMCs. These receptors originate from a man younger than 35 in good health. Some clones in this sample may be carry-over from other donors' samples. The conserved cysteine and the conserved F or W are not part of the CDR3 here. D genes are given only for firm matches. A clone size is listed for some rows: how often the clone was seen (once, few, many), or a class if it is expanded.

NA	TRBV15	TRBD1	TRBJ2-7	ATSRARTGVGYEQY
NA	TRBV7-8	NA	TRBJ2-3	ASSFMTAGTDTQY
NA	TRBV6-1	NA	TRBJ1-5	ASSEDRSPNQPQH
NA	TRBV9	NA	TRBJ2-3	ASSVGGKLRTDTQY
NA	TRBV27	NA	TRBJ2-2	ASTNTGELF
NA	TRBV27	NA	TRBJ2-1	ASSLYDEQF
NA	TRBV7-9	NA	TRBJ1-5	ASSPGHGRQPQH
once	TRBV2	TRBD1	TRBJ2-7	ASSGGTGVVLYEQY
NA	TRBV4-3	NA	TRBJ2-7	ASSQDRYYEQY
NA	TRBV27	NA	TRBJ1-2	ASRTVYGYT
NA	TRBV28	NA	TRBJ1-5	ASSLEQFNQPQH
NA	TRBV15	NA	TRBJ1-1	ATSRGIGPNTEAF
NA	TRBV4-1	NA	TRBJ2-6	ASSQYRRGSGANVLT
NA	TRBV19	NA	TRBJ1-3	ASSIAPGLHHSGNTIY
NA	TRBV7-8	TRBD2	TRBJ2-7	ASSFGLAGVAGYEQY
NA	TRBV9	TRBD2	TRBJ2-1	ASSVVSGRAEAVQF
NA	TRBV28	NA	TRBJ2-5	ASSLNPREAIEETQY